These 20 T cell receptor beta chains originate from one sample sequenced in a study of shared clonotypes between healthy human individuals. The data were produced by immunoSEQ multiplex PCR, yet TCRdb's version contains in-frame clones alone and is incomplete. Among about 2 million clones, approximately 94% were seen once, and the ten largest hold 0.85% to 1.2%. CD8 cells classed as naive were CD45RO-negative and positively selected for CCR7, excluding terminally differentiated effector memory CD45RA+ cells. Sequenced input: naive CD8+ T cells sorted from blood. The origin of the receptors is a man aged 18-30 years in good health.

The chain uses TRBV19 and TRBJ2-6, with a tentative D call TRBD2 (6 bases). Trimming stripped 9 bases from V and 8 bases from J, with 20 bases between. CDR3 length: 15 amino acids. Germline CDR1 is LNHDA and CDR2 is SQIVND (reference sequence). The CDR3 DNA reads as TGTGCCAGCGATATCACGGCAGGAGGGACCAACGTCCTGACTTTC. Translated, it gives CASDITAGGTNVLTF.

The chain uses TRBV5-6 and TRBJ1-1; the D is unclear. CDR1 is SGHDT and CDR2 is YYEEEE in the germline V gene. The CDR3 loop spans 13 amino acids. With 0 bases removed from V and 7 bases from J, the gap between germline ends came to 10 bases. The CDR3 coding sequence is TGTGCCAGCAGCTTGGGAGCCAGCTATGAAGCTTTCTTT. As protein: CASSLGASYEAFF.

Regarding this clone: The sample carries other DNA sequences with the same CDR3. CDR3 amino acids: CASSLVTSGAYEQYF. CDR3 in DNA: TGTGCCAGCAGCTTAGTAACTAGCGGTGCCTACGAGCAGTACTTC. V usage is TRBV7-9 and J usage is TRBJ2-7; 8 bases map to TRBD2. This CDR3 is built from 15 residues. Germline CDR1 reads SEHNR; CDR2 reads FQNEAQ (reference sequence). J gave up 2 bases and V 1 base, and 4 bases lay outside the gene matches.

This rearrangement joins TRBV7-9 to TRBJ2-5; 13 nucleotides agree with TRBD2. The length of the CDR3 is 15 residues. Germline CDR1 reads SEHNR; CDR2 reads FQNEAQ (reference sequence). Losses at the gene ends were 4 bases for V and 6 bases for J; bases not matched to a gene: 5. The CDR3 sequence: CASSSPGLAGKTQYF. The CDR3 DNA is TGTGCCAGCAGCTCGCCGGGACTAGCGGGGAAGACCCAGTACTTC.

This chain joins TRBV5-6 and TRBJ2-3; 7 bases match TRBD2. With 0 bases clipped from V and 0 bases from J, the junction kept 7 bases outside the gene matches. The CDR3 length is 17 residues. Germline V gene data show CDR1 as SGHDT and CDR2 as YYEEEE. Here the CDR3 DNA reads TGTGCCAGCAGCTTGGGGGCTAGCGGACTTAGCACAGATACGCAGTATTTT. Translating gives CASSLGASGLSTDTQYF.

The chain joins TRBV7-9 to TRBJ2-7; 9 bases agree with TRBD2. V lost 4 bases to trimming and J lost 5 bases; unmatched junction nucleotides: 0. Per germline, CDR1 SEHNR and CDR2 FQNEAQ (reference sequence). The CDR3 loop spans 12 amino acids. In DNA form, the CDR3 reads TGTGCCAGCAGCTCTAGCGGGGACGAGCAGTACTTC. Its protein is CASSSSGDEQYF.

This sequence joins TRBV7-2 and TRBJ1-1; maybe TRBD1 (5 bases). The CDR3 has 15 amino acids. Germline V gene sequence: CDR1 SGHTA, CDR2 FQGNSA. V shed 4 bases and J shed 0 bases, with 12 bases lying between them. In DNA form, the CDR3 reads TGTGCCAGCAGCTCTGGGACGCTAATGAACACTGAAGCTTTCTTT. It yields the protein CASSSGTLMNTEAFF.

This rearrangement joins TRBV27 to TRBJ2-7; D gene unclear. The CDR3 is made up of 14 amino acids. Germline V gives CDR1 MNHEY, CDR2 SMNVEV (reference sequence). Trimming cost V 8 bases and J 0 bases, with 14 bases left between them. This CDR3 reads CASSVFGSSYEQYF. The CDR3 region has the DNA TGTGCCAGCTCCGTTTTCGGTAGCTCCTACGAGCAGTACTTC.

The V and J genes are TRBV7-6 and TRBJ2-5; TRBD2 agrees at 11 bases. The J segment lost 2 bases and the V segment lost 1 base, leaving 6 bases of the junction unmatched. This CDR3 has 17 amino acids. CDR1 and CDR2 from the germline V gene are SGHVS and FNYEAQ. The CDR3 nucleotides are TGTGCCAGCAGCTTAGGTACTAGCGGGGGAGTACAAGAGACCCAGTACTTC. This encodes CASSLGTSGGVQETQYF.

The V gene is TRBV4-2, the J gene TRBJ1-5; D is unclear. Per germline, CDR1 LGHNA and CDR2 YNFKEQ. The V and J ends lost 7 bases and 6 bases respectively, with 19 bases between them. CDR3 length: 15 amino acids. The CDR3 protein is CASNPEQTDGQPQHF. CDR3 sequence (DNA): TGTGCCAGCAACCCCGAGCAGACGGACGGTCAGCCCCAGCATTTT.

The chain couples TRBV2 to TRBJ2-2; 8 bases match TRBD2. CDR3 length: 15 residues. With V trimmed by 8 bases and J by 1 base, 6 bases remained unmatched. Germline CDR1 is SNHLY and CDR2 is FYNNEI. The CDR3 region has the DNA TGTGCCAGCGTGCCGGGGGGGCTGAACACCGGGGAGCTGTTTTTT. This codes for CASVPGGLNTGELFF.

The chain is built from TRBV6-5 and TRBJ1-1; 7 bases map to TRBD1. Trimming cost V 8 bases and J 1 base; bases outside gene matches: 7. The CDR3 sequence is 14 residues long. Germline V gives CDR1 MNHEY, CDR2 SVGAGI. The CDR3 DNA reads TGTGCCAGCGCTCCGACAGGGCCGAACACTGAAGCTTTCTTT. It translates to CASAPTGPNTEAFF.

This chain links TRBV4-1 with TRBJ2-7; 7 bases match TRBD1. V lost 5 bases and J lost 0; bases outside the gene matches: 7. Germline assignment: CDR1 MGHRA and CDR2 YSYEKL. This CDR3 is 15 amino acids long. CDR3 nucleotide sequence: TGCGCCAGCAGCTATCCGACAGGGACCTCCTACGAGCAGTACTTC. Translating it yields CASSYPTGTSYEQYF.

The V gene is TRBV13, the J gene TRBJ2-1; D may be TRBD1 (5 bases). This CDR3 is 13 amino acids long. Germline V gene data show CDR1 as PRHDT and CDR2 as FYEKMQ (reference sequence). Trimming pared 6 bases from V and 6 bases from J, leaving 12 bases between. CDR3 nucleotide sequence: TGTGCCAGCAGTATTACAGGTACCAATGAGCAGTTCTTC. Protein product: CASSITGTNEQFF.

The count of this clone is one. The chain recombines TRBV7-9 with TRBJ1-5, with D unresolved. The length of the CDR3 is 14 residues. V dropped 5 bases and J dropped 5 bases, with 13 bases sitting between them. Germline CDR1 and CDR2: SEHNR and FQNEAQ (reference sequence). CDR3 region: CASSPSPWDQPQHF. CDR3 coding DNA: TGTGCCAGCAGCCCCAGTCCCTGGGATCAGCCCCAGCATTTT. The full variable domain, in which reference TRBV7-9 and TRBJ1-5 provide the parts outside the CDR3, is DTGVSQNPRHKITKRGQNVTFRCDPISEHNRLYWYRQTLGQGPEFLTYFQNEAQLEKSRLLSDRFSAERPKGSFSTLEIQRTEQGDSAMYLCASSPSPWDQPQHFGDGTRLSIL.

The chain is built from TRBV27 and TRBJ2-1, with 7 positions matching TRBD2. With V trimmed by 3 bases and J by 7 bases, 6 bases remained unmatched. Germline V CDR1 and CDR2: MNHEY, SMNVEV (reference sequence). This CDR3 contains 14 residues. The CDR3 spells CASSFDGGGNEQFF. The CDR3 DNA reads TGTGCCAGCAGTTTCGACGGGGGAGGGAATGAGCAGTTCTTC.

As DNA, the CDR3 is TGTGCCAGCAGCTTCGGAGATAACTATGGCTACACCTTC. This encodes CASSFGDNYGYTF. The chain recombines TRBV7-9 with TRBJ1-2; D uncertain. V gave up 3 bases and J gave up 1 base, with 6 bases separating them. Germline assignment: CDR1 SEHNR and CDR2 FQNEAQ (reference sequence). This CDR3 spans 13 amino acids. Together with reference TRBV7-9 and TRBJ1-2, the CDR3 gives the full variable domain: DTGVSQNPRHKITKRGQNVTFRCDPISEHNRLYWYRQTLGQGPEFLTYFQNEAQLEKSRLLSDRFSAERPKGSFSTLEIQRTEQGDSAMYLCASSFGDNYGYTFGSGTRLTVV.

A single count supports this clone. This sequence joins TRBV5-4 and TRBJ2-3; 10 bases align to TRBD2. The germline CDR1 and CDR2 sequences are SGHNT and YYREEE (reference sequence). V shed 2 bases and J 3 bases; nucleotides not matched to a gene: 3. The CDR3 runs to 15 residues. In DNA form, the CDR3 reads TGTGCCAGCAGCTTACTAGCGGGGATTACAGATACGCAGTATTTT. The encoded protein is CASSLLAGITDTQYF.

The gene calls are TRBV30 and TRBJ2-7; no clear D. V was shortened by 1 base and J by 0 bases, with 4 bases between the two germline ends. The CDR3 runs 12 residues. Germline values: CDR1 GTSNPN, CDR2 SVGIG (reference sequence). Here the CDR3 DNA reads TGTGCCTGGAGTGACAACTCCTACGAGCAGTACTTC. This translates into CAWSDNSYEQYF.

V and J are TRBV6-9 and TRBJ2-7, with unresolved D. The CDR3 covers 12 residues. The V end lost 8 bases, the J end lost 3 bases, and 11 bases lay between the germline ends. Germline assignment: CDR1 MNHGY and CDR2 SVAAGI. The CDR3 DNA sequence: TGTGCCAGCGTACCCCCTAGCTACGAGCAGTACTTC. Its translation: CASVPPSYEQYF.